These T cell receptor beta chains were read from a single sample in a study of patients and donors after allogeneic stem cell transplantation. TCRdb reprocessed the RT-PCR reads with MiXCR, giving one entry per CDR3 protein. The data show roughly 880,000 distinct CDR3 sequences, roughly 17% seen once. Sequenced input: blood, either unsorted or a sorted T cell fraction (not recorded which). All receptors derive from a human donor who was either an allogeneic HSCT recipient or a stem cell or donor lymphocyte infusion donor (not recorded which). It is not recorded whose cells these are; they may come from a transplant donor. CDR3s include the opening cysteine and the closing phenylalanine or tryptophan. Each record gives: D gene, J gene, clone size, V gene, CDR3 protein, CDR3 DNA. D genes are given only for firm matches. Clone size, where shown, is once, few, many, or a class for clones that have expanded.

. | TRBJ1-5 | . | TRBV6-1 | CASMAPVVGNQPQHF | TGTGCCAGCATGGCGCCGGTGGTAGGGAATCAGCCCCAGCATTTT
. | TRBJ2-2 | . | TRBV11-2 | CASSLARRTEITGELFF | TGTGCCAGCAGCTTAGCCCGTCGGACGGAAATCACCGGGGAGCTGTTTTTT
. | TRBJ2-1 | few | TRBV15 | CATSRVEGYNEQFF | TGTGCCACCAGCAGAGTAGAAGGCTACAATGAGCAGTTCTTC
. | TRBJ1-1 | few | TRBV29-1 | CSVLRGEAEAFF | TGCAGCGTTCTCCGGGGGGAAGCTGAAGCTTTCTTT
. | TRBJ1-2 | many | TRBV6-1 | CASRRTANYGYTF | TGTGCCAGCAGAAGGACAGCGAACTATGGCTACACCTTC
. | TRBJ2-3 | few | TRBV29-1 | CSVESRGTDTQYF | TGCAGCGTTGAAAGCAGGGGCACAGATACGCAGTATTTT
. | TRBJ1-2 | many | TRBV12-3/TRBV12-4 | CASSFRLKAPTF | TGTGCCAGCAGTTTCAGGCTTAAAGCTCCCACCTTC
. | TRBJ2-1 | few | TRBV4-3 | CASSLWTEHNEQFF | TGCGCCAGCAGCCTCTGGACAGAGCACAATGAGCAGTTCTTC
TRBD2 | TRBJ2-3 | . | TRBV5-1 | CASSPRPSGAEDTQYF | TGCGCCAGCAGCCCCAGGCCTAGCGGGGCGGAAGATACGCAGTATTTT
. | TRBJ1-2 | . | TRBV20-1 | CSARVLGDYGYTF | TGCAGTGCTAGAGTGTTGGGGGACTATGGCTACACCTTC